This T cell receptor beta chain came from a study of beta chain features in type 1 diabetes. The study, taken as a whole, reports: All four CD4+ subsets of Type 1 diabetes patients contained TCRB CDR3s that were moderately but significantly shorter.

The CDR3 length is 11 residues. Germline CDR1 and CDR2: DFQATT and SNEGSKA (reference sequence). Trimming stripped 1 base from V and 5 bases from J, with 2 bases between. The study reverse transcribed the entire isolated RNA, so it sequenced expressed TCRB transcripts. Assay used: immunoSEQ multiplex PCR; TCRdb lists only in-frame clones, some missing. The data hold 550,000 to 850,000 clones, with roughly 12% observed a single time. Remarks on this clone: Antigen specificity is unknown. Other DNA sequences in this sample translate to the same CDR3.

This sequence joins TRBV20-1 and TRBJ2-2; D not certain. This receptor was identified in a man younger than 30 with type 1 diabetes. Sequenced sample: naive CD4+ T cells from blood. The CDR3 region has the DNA TGCAGTGCTAGAGGGACCGGGGAGCTGTTTTTT. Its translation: CSARGTGELFF.